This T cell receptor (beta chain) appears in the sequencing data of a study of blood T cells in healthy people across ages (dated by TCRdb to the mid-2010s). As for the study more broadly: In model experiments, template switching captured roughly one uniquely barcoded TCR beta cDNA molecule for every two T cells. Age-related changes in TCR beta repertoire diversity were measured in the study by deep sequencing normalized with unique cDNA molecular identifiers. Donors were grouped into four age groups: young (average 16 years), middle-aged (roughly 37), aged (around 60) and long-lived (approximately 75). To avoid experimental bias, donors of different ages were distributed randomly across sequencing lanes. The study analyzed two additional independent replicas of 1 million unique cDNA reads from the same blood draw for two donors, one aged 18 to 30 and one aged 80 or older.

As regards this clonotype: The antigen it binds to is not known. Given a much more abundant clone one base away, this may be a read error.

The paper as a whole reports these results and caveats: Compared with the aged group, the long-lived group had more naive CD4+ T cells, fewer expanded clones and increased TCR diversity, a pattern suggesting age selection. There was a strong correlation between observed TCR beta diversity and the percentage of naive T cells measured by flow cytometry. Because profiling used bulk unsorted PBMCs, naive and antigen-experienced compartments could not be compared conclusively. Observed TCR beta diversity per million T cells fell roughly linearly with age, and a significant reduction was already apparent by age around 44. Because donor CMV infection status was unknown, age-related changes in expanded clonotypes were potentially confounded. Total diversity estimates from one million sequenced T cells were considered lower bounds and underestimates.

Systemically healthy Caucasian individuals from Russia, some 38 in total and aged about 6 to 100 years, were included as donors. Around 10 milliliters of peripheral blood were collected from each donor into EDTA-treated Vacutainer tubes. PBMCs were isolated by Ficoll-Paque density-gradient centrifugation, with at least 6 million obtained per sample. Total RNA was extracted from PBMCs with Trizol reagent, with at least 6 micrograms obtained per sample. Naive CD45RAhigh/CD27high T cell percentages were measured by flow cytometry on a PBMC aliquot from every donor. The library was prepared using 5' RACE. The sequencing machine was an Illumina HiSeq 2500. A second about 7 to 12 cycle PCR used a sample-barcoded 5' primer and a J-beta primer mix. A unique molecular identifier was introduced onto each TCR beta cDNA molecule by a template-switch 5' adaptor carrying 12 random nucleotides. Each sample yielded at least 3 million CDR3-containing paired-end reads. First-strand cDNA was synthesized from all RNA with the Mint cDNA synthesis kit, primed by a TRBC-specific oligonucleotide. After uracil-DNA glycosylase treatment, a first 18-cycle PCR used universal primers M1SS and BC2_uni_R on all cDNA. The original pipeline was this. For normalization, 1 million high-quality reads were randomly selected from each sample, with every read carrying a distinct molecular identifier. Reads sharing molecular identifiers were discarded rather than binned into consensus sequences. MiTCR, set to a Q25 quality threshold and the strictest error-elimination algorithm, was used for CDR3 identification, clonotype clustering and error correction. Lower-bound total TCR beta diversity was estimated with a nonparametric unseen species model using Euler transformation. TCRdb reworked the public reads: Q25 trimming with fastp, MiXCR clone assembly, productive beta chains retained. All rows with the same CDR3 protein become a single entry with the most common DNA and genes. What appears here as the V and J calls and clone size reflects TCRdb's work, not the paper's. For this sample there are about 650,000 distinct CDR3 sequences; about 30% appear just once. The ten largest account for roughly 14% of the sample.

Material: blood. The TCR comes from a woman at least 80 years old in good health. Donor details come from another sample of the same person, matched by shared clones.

The CDR3 region has the sequence CASRFSGRRGEQYF. The nucleotide sequence reads as follows: TGTGCCAGCAGGTTCTCAGGGAGGCGAGGAGAGCAGTACTTC. Recombination linked TRBV27 to TRBJ2-7; the D gene is perhaps TRBD2, from 6 matching bases. V is pared back by 6 bases and J by 7 bases, with 19 bases lying between the germline termini. The CDR3 starts with the cysteine, ends with the phenylalanine, and has 14 residues. The only DNA kept is the CDR3, 42 bases in frame from the first base. CDR1 and CDR2 are read off the germline V gene (reference sequence) as MNHEY and SMNVEV.